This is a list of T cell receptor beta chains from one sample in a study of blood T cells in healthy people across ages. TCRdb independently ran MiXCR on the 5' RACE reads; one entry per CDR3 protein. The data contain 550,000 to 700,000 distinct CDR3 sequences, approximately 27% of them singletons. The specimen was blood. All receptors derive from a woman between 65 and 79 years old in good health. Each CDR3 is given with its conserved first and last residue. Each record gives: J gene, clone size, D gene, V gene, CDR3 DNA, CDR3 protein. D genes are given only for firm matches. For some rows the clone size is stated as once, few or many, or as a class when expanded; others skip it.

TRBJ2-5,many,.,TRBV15,TGTGCCACCAGCAGAGATCCCCAAGAGACCCAGTACTTC,CATSRDPQETQYF
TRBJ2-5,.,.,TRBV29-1,TGCAGCGTTGCAGGTGCCTCCCAAGAGACCCAGTACTTC,CSVAGASQETQYF
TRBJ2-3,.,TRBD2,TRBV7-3,TGTGCCAGCAGCGCCGGGACTAGCGGATATACAGATACGCAGTATTTT,CASSAGTSGYTDTQYF
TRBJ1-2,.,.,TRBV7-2,TGTGCCAGCAGCCAAGGACGTATTAACTATGGCTACACCTTC,CASSQGRINYGYTF
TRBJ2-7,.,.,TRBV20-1,TGCAGTGCTAGAGAGGCAGGGGGTAGCGGCCTATCCTACGAGCAGTACTTC,CSAREAGGSGLSYEQYF
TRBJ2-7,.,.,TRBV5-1,TGCGCCAGCAGCACCTTCTCCAACTCCTACGAGCAGTACTTC,CASSTFSNSYEQYF
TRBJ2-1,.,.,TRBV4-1,TGCGCCAGCAGCCACGGACTCTACAATGAGCAGTTCTTC,CASSHGLYNEQFF
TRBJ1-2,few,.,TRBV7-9,TGTGCCAGCAGCCCAGGGACACACTATGGCTACACCTTC,CASSPGTHYGYTF
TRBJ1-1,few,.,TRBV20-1,TGCAGTGCTAGGGCCGGCAGGAACACTGAAGCTTTCTTT,CSARAGRNTEAFF
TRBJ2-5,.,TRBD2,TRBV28,TGTGCCAGCAGTTCCCATCTAGCGGGGGTGGAGACCCAGTACTTC,CASSSHLAGVETQYF
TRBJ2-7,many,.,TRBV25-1,TGTGCCAGCAGTGAAGTAGGGGGTTCCTACGAGCAGTACTTC,CASSEVGGSYEQYF
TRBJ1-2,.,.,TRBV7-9,TGTGCCAGCAGCTCGGCCTTTGTGTACTATGGCTACACCTTC,CASSSAFVYYGYTF
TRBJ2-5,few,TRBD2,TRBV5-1,TGCGCCAGCAGCTTAGCGCCTAGCGGAAAAGAGACCCAGTACTTC,CASSLAPSGKETQYF
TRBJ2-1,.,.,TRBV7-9,TGTGCCAGCAGCTTAGAGGGAGGTGAGCAGTTCTTC,CASSLEGGEQFF
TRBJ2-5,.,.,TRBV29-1,TGCAGCGTTGAAAGCTATCAGGAGACCCAGTACTTC,CSVESYQETQYF
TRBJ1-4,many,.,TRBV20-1,TGCAGTGCTAGATTCACCGCCGGGGTTGAAAAACTGTTTTTT,CSARFTAGVEKLFF
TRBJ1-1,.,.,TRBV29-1,TGCAGCGCCCGAGACACTACAGCAACTGAAGCTTTCTTT,CSARDTTATEAFF
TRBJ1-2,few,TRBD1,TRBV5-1,TGCGCCAGCAGCTTGCGGGGGCAGGGGGCTTCGAACTATGGCTACACCTTC,CASSLRGQGASNYGYTF
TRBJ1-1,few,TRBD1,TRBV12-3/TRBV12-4,TGTGCCAGCAGGCCCCCCCCCCGGACAGGGTTGAGGAACACTGAAGCTTTCTTT,CASRPPPRTGLRNTEAFF
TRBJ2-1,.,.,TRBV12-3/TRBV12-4,TGTGCCAGCAGTTTACCCAAGGAGCAGTTCTTC,CASSLPKEQFF
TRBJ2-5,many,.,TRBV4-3,TGCGCCAGCAGCCAAGTGTCCAGGGAAGAGACCCAGTACTTC,CASSQVSREETQYF
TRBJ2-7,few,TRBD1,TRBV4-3,TGCGCCAGCAGCGCCTACAGGGGATCCTACGAGCAGTACTTC,CASSAYRGSYEQYF
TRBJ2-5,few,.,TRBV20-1,TGCAGTGCTAGAGATAGTAGGGCAGGGGAGACCCAGTACTTC,CSARDSRAGETQYF
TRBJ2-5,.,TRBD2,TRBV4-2,TGTGCCAGCAGCCCCCAGGGCGGGTCTAGCGGGTTTGAGACCCAGTACTTC,CASSPQGGSSGFETQYF
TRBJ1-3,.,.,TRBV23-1,TGCGCCAGCTCACAACAGGGTTCCCGCTCTGGAAACACCATATATTTT,CASSQQGSRSGNTIYF
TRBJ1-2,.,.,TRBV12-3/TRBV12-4,TGTGCCAGCAGTTACTATGGCGGCTACACCTTC,CASSYYGGYTF
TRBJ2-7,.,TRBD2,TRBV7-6,TGTGCCAGCAGCAGCGCGGGAGCGTGGGAGCAGTACTTC,CASSSAGAWEQYF
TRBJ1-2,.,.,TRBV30,TGTGCCTGGGCCTACGTCCGCGGCGGCTACACCTTC,CAWAYVRGGYTF
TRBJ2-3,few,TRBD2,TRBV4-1,TGCGCCAGCAGCCAACCCATGGGCCAGCGGGGGGGCAATGACCCCTCGGATACGCAGTATTTT,CASSQPMGQRGGNDPSDTQYF
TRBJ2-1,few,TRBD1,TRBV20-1,TGCAGTGCTAGAGCGGGACAGGCGGTGTCCTACAATGAGCAGTTCTTC,CSARAGQAVSYNEQFF
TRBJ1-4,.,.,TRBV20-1,TGCAGTGCGTGGACAGAAGCAACTAATGAAAAACTGTTTTTT,CSAWTEATNEKLFF
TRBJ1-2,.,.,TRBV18,TGTGCCAGCTCACCGGGCAGCGAGAATGGCTACACCTTC,CASSPGSENGYTF
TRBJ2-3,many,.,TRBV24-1,TGTGCCACCAGTGATTTGTTCCGAGACCCCACAGATACGCAGTATTTT,CATSDLFRDPTDTQYF
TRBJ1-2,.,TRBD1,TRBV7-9,TGTGCCAGCAGCTTAATTGGGACAGCTAACTATGGCTACACCTTC,CASSLIGTANYGYTF
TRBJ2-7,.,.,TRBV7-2,TGTGCCAGCAGCTTAATGGAGGGCCGCGAGCAGTACTTC,CASSLMEGREQYF
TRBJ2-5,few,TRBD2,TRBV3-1,TGTGCCAGCAGCCAAGCAGCGGGGGGAGAGACCCAGTACTTC,CASSQAAGGETQYF
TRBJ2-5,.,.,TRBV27,TGTGCCAGCAGGCGGGGTCAGCACCAAGAGACCCAGTACTTC,CASRRGQHQETQYF
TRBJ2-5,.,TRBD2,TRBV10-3,TGTGCCATCAGTGAGTCTGGGGGTCGACTAGCTGCCCAGTACTTC,CAISESGGRLAAQYF
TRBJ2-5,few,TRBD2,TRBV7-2,TGTGCCAGCAGCTTAACGGGGGGAAAGACCCAGTACTTC,CASSLTGGKTQYF
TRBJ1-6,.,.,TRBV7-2,TGTGCCAGCAGCCCCCGGGCCGGAGGGCTGGGTTCACCCCTCCACTTT,CASSPRAGGLGSPLHF
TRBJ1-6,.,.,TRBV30,TGTGCCTGGAGTCCGTTTGGGACCTATAATTCACCCCTCCACTTT,CAWSPFGTYNSPLHF
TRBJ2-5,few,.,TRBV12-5,TGTGCTAGTGGTTTAACTAGCTTGTACCAAGAGACCCAGTACTTC,CASGLTSLYQETQYF
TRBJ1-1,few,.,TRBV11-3,TGTGCCAGCAGCTTAGCCGTCCAGGGGAGGAACACTGAAGCTTTCTTT,CASSLAVQGRNTEAFF
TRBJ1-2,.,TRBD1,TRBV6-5,TGTGCCAGCAGTTACAGCGGGGGACAGGGAGAAAGATATGGCTACACCTTC,CASSYSGGQGERYGYTF
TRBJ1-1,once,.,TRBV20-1,TGCAGTGCTAGAGCCGTAAGGGAGCGAGAAGCTTTCTTT,CSARAVREREAFF
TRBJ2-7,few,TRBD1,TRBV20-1,TGCGGTGCTAGAGGCTACCCCCGGGACAGGGATCCGTACGAGCAGTACTTC,CGARGYPRDRDPYEQYF
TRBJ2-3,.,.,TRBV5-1,TGCGCCAGCAGCCCACTCGGGCCCCTCACAGATACGCAGTATTTT,CASSPLGPLTDTQYF
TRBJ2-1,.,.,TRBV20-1,TGCAGTGCTTATAAGTACAATGAGCAGTTCTTC,CSAYKYNEQFF
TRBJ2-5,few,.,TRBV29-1,TGCAGCGTGGTAGGGCAGAGGTCAGAGCAGTACTTC,CSVVGQRSEQYF
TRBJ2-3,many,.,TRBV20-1,TGCAGTGCTAGCGGCGGGGGCACAGATACGCAGTATTTT,CSASGGGTDTQYF
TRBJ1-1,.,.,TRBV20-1,TGCGGTGCTGAGCGGGGGGTAGACACTGAAGCTTTCTTT,CGAERGVDTEAFF
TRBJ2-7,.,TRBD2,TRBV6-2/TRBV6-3,TGTGCCAGCAGTCGTAGCGGGGCCGATTACGAGCAGTACTTC,CASSRSGADYEQYF
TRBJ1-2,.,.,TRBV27,TGTGCCAGCAGTTTAAGGGTTTCATCGGGGGGCTACACCTTC,CASSLRVSSGGYTF
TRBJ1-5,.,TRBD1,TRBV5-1,TGCGCCAGCAGCCTAATTCCCAGGGGGCAGAGCAATCAGCCCCAGCATTTT,CASSLIPRGQSNQPQHF